This T cell receptor (beta chain) was recorded in a study of T cell responses to AZD1222 COVID-19 vaccine. The CDR3 is 18 amino acids. In germline, CDR1 is LNHDA, CDR2 SQIVND (reference sequence). V gave up 5 bases and J gave up 3 bases, with 22 bases separating them. The data were produced by immunoSEQ multiplex PCR, yet TCRdb's version contains in-frame clones alone and is incomplete. The top ten clones hold more than 3.5% of a sample with some 170,000 clones, approximately 90% of them seen once. The sample here was peripheral blood, taken 28 days after the second dose of the MenACWY control vaccine. This clonotype originated in an adult who received the MenACWY meningococcal vaccine as a control. The V and J genes are TRBV19 and TRBJ2-2; possibly TRBD1 for D (6 bases). In DNA form, the CDR3 reads TGTGCCAGTAGTTCGACTTGGACAGAAACCAACTACACCGGGGAGCTGTTTTTT. It translates to CASSSTWTETNYTGELFF.